This TCR beta chain was found in a study of CD8 T cells in Susac syndrome. Random-hexamer reverse transcription was applied to about 0.5 to 1 ug RNA. An immunoSEQ multiplex PCR amplified TCR beta CDR3 over 54 Vbeta and 13 Jbeta. TCRdb independently ran MiXCR on the immunoSEQ multiplex PCR reads; one entry per CDR3 protein. The sample holds about 280,000 distinct CDR3 sequences, roughly 85% seen once. Blood CD8+ and CD4+ T cells underwent high-throughput TCR beta sequencing. Through negative isolation, CD4+ and CD8+ T cells were obtained, while TEMRA cells were enriched using FACS. Sequencing was performed on CD8+ T cells from PBMCs. The receptor was isolated from a human donor with multiple sclerosis.

The CDR3 nucleotides read TGCAGTGTAAATAGTATCGGGAACTACAATGAGCAGTTCTTC. It encodes CSVNSIGNYNEQFF. This sequence joins TRBV20-1 and TRBJ2-1; a possible D gene is TRBD2 (5 bases). Germline CDR1 and CDR2: DFQATT and SNEGSKA (reference sequence). The CDR3 is made up of 14 amino acids. The V end was cut by 7 bases, the J end by 3 bases, with 16 bases between.